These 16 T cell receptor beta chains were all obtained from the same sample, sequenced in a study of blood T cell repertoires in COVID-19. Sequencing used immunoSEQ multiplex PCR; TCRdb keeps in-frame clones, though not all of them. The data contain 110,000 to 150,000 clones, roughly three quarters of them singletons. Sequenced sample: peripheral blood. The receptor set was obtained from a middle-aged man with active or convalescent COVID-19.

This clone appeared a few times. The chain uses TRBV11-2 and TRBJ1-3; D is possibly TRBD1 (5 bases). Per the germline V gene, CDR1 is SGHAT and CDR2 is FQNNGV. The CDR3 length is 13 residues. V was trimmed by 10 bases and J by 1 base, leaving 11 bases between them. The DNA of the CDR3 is TGTGCCACCACCCCAGGGTCTGGAAACACCATATATTTT. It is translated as CATTPGSGNTIYF.

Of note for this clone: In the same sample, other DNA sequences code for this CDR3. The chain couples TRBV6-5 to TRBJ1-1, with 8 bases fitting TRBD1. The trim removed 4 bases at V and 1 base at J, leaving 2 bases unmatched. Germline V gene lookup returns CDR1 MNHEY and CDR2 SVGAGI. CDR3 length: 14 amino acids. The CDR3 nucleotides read TGTGCCAGCAGTTGGGACAGGACGAACACTGAAGCTTTCTTT. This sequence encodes CASSWDRTNTEAFF.

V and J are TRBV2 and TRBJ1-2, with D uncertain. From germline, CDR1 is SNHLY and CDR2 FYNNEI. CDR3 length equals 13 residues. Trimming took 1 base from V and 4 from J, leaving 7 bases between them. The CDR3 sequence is CASSEEEVYGYTF. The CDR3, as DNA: TGTGCCAGCAGTGAAGAGGAGGTCTATGGCTACACCTTC. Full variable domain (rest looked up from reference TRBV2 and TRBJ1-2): EPEVTQTPSHQVTQMGQEVILRCVPISNHLYFYWYRQILGQKVEFLVSFYNNEISEKSEIFDDQFSVERPDGSNFTLKIRSTKLEDSAMYFCASSEEEVYGYTFGSGTRLTVV.

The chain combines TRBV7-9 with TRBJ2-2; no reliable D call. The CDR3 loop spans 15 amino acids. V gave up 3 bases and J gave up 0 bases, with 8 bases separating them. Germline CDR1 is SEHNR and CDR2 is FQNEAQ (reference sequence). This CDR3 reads CASSLVVSNTGELFF. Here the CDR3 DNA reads TGTGCCAGCAGCTTGGTAGTCTCGAACACCGGGGAGCTGTTTTTT.

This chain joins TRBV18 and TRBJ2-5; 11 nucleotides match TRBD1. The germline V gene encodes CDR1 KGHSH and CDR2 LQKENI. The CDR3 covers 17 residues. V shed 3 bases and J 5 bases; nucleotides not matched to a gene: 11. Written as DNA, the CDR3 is TGTGCCAGCTCACCTATTGGAGGGACAGGGGGTGTGGAGACCCAGTACTTC. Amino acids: CASSPIGGTGGVETQYF.

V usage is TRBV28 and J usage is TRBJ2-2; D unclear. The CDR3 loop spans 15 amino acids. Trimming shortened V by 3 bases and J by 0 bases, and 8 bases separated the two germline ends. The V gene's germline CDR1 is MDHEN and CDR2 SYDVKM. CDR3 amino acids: CASSFRVANTGELFF. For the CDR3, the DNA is TGTGCCAGCAGTTTCCGCGTCGCGAACACCGGGGAGCTGTTTTTT.

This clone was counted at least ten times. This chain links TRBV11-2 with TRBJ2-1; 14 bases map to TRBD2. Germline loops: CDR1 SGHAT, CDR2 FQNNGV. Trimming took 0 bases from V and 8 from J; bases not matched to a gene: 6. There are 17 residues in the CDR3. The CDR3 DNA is TGTGCCAGCAGCTTAGATTGGGGGACTAGCGGGAGCGATGAGCAGTTCTTC. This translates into CASSLDWGTSGSDEQFF.

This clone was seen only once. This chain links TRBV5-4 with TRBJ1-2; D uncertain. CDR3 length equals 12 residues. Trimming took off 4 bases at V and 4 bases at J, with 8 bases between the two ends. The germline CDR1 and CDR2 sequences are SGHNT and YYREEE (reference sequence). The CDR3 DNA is TGTGCCAGCAGCCTGGGAGGCTATGGCTACACCTTC. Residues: CASSLGGYGYTF.

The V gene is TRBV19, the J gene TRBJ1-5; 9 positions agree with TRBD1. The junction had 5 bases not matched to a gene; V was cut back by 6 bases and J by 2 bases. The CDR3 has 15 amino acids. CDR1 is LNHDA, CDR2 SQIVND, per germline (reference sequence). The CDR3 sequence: CASRDRGRGNQPQHF. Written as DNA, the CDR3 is TGTGCCAGTAGGGACAGGGGTAGGGGCAATCAGCCCCAGCATTTT.

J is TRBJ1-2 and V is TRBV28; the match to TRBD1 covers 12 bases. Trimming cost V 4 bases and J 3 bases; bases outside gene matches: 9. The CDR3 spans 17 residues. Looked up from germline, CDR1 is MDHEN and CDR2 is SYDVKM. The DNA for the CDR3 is TGTGCCAGCAGTTCCCACCCCGGGACAGGGGGCGACTATGGCTACACCTTC. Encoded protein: CASSSHPGTGGDYGYTF.

The CDR3 bases are TGTGCCAGCAGCCAAGGAACGAGTAATCAGCCCCAGCATTTT. Its protein is CASSQGTSNQPQHF. The genes are TRBV4-2 and TRBJ1-5; D gene ambiguous. V was trimmed by 1 base and J by 4 bases, leaving 8 bases between them. This CDR3 is built from 14 residues. Per germline, CDR1 LGHNA and CDR2 YNFKEQ.

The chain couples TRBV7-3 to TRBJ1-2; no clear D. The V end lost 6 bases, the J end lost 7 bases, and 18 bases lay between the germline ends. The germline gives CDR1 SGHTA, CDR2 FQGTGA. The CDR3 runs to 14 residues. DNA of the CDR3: TGTGCCAGCAGTCCTGGCTACAGCGAGGGTGGCTACACCTTC. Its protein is CASSPGYSEGGYTF.

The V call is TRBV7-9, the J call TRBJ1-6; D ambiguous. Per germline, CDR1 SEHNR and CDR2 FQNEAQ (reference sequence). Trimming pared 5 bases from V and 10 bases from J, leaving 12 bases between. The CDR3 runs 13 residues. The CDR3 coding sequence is TGTGCCAGCAGCCCCGAGTACCAATCACCCCTCCACTTT. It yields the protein CASSPEYQSPLHF.

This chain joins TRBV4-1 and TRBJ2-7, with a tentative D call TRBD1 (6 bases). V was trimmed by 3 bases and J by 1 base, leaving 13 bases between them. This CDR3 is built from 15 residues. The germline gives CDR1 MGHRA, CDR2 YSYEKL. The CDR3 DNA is TGCGCCAGCAGCCAGGGGCAGGGGATTTCCTACGAGCAGTACTTC. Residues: CASSQGQGISYEQYF.

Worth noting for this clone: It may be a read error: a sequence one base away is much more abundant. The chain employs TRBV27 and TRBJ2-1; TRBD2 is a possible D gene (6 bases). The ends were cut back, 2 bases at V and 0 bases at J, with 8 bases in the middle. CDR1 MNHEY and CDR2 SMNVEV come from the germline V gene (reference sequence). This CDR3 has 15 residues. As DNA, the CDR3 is TGTGCCAGCAGTTTAGCGGGGACCTCCTACAATGAGCAGTTCTTC. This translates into CASSLAGTSYNEQFF.

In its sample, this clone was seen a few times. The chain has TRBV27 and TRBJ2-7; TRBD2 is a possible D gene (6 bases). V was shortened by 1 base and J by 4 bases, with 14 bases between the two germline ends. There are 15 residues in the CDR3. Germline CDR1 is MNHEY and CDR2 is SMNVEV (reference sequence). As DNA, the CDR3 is TGTGCCAGCAGTTTATATCCCGGACGGGAGTACGAGCAGTACTTC. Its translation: CASSLYPGREYEQYF.